This T cell receptor (beta chain) is from a study of OX40 agonist ivuxolimab in advanced cancers. Study details: Ivuxolimab doses were 0.01, 0.1, 0.3, 1.5, 3 or 10 mg/kg every 2 weeks. Prior therapy, whether anti-PD-1, anti-PD-L1 or anti-CTLA-4, was allowed, and 40% had some.

Autoimmune disease history or systemic immunosuppression led to patient exclusion. The CDR3 spans 13 residues. CDR1 and CDR2 from the germline V gene are ENHRY and SYGVKD. After removal of 9 bases from V and 6 bases from J, the junction contained 8 bases not matched to a gene. The sample holds one count of this clone. Assay: immunoSEQ multiplex PCR; the TCRdb copy retains only in-frame clones and omits some. The data show some 64,000 clones, 87% seen once. This TCR came from an adult with an advanced solid tumor such as melanoma, head and neck, liver or kidney cancer. The source material was CD4+ or CD8+ T cells sorted from blood, sampled in a trial of the OX40 agonist ivuxolimab. The rearrangement links TRBV10-3 to TRBJ1-1; 9 nucleotides line up with TRBD1. Here the CDR3 reads CAITGGASSEAFF. Written as DNA, the CDR3 is TGTGCCATTACAGGGGGCGCTAGCTCTGAAGCTTTCTTT.